This is a list of T cell receptor beta chains from one sample in a study of response to subunit inactivated influenza vaccine. TCRdb re-analysed the RT-PCR reads in MiXCR, keeping a single row per CDR3 protein. Of under 200,000 distinct CDR3 sequences listed, about 12% are singletons. These same data were also listed under a study on T cells expressing NK-cell markers.

This material consisted of CD8+ T cells sorted from PBMCs, taken 11 to 12 days after vaccination. Receptor source: a man aged 45-60 years who received an inactivated influenza vaccine. CDR3s include the opening cysteine and the closing phenylalanine or tryptophan. Fields, in order: V gene, J gene, D gene, clone size, CDR3 DNA, CDR3 protein. A D gene is named only where the DNA matches it firmly. Some rows mark clone size as missing; the rest say once, few, many or name a class of expanded clone.

v_gene: TRBV21-1; j_gene: TRBJ2-1; d_gene: NA; abundance: NA; CDR3nt: TGTGCCAGCAGCAAACGACGACGAGCTAGCGGGAGGCCCCGTGAGCAGTTCTTC; CDR3aa: CASSKRRRASGRPREQFF
v_gene: TRBV20-1; j_gene: TRBJ2-7; d_gene: TRBD2; abundance: few; CDR3nt: TGCAGTGCTAGAGATTGGCTAGCGGGGCCGGGGGAGCAGTACTTC; CDR3aa: CSARDWLAGPGEQYF
v_gene: TRBV27; j_gene: TRBJ2-1; d_gene: NA; abundance: NA; CDR3nt: TGTGCCAGCAGTTTTTCAGAGTACAATGAGCAGTTCTTC; CDR3aa: CASSFSEYNEQFF
v_gene: TRBV29-1; j_gene: TRBJ2-5; d_gene: TRBD2; abundance: few; CDR3nt: TGCAGCGTTGAAGATCAAGGAGCGGGGGAGACCCAGTACTTC; CDR3aa: CSVEDQGAGETQYF
v_gene: TRBV7-2; j_gene: TRBJ2-7; d_gene: NA; abundance: NA; CDR3nt: TGTGCCAGCAGCTTGGAAGGGACCGGCGGACTGTCGGGCGAGCAGTACTTC; CDR3aa: CASSLEGTGGLSGEQYF
v_gene: TRBV7-9; j_gene: TRBJ2-7; d_gene: NA; abundance: few; CDR3nt: TGTGCCAGCAGCTTATTTAGGGACTACGAGCAGTACTTC; CDR3aa: CASSLFRDYEQYF
v_gene: TRBV7-9; j_gene: TRBJ2-1; d_gene: NA; abundance: many; CDR3nt: TGTGCCAGCAGCTCCCCGGACGGAACCTACAATGAGCAGTTCTTC; CDR3aa: CASSSPDGTYNEQFF
v_gene: TRBV7-6; j_gene: TRBJ2-5; d_gene: NA; abundance: few; CDR3nt: TGTGCCAGCAGCTTAGCGGCGTCTAGCTTGGAGACCCAGTACTTC; CDR3aa: CASSLAASSLETQYF
v_gene: TRBV7-2; j_gene: TRBJ2-1; d_gene: NA; abundance: NA; CDR3nt: TGTGCCAGCAGCTTAGCCCCCAGGTCGGACCCCTACAATGAGCAGTTCTTC; CDR3aa: CASSLAPRSDPYNEQFF
v_gene: TRBV4-3; j_gene: TRBJ2-3; d_gene: NA; abundance: NA; CDR3nt: TGCGCCAGCAGCCAAGGGTTCCGGGGGAGCACAGATACGCAGTATTTT; CDR3aa: CASSQGFRGSTDTQYF
v_gene: TRBV4-1; j_gene: TRBJ1-4; d_gene: NA; abundance: NA; CDR3nt: TGCGCCAGCAGAACCCGGGAGACTAATTACGAAAAACTGTTTTTT; CDR3aa: CASRTRETNYEKLFF
v_gene: TRBV28; j_gene: TRBJ2-5; d_gene: TRBD1; abundance: few; CDR3nt: TGTGCCAGTAGAACTCAGACAGGGCAGGGGACCCAGTACTTC; CDR3aa: CASRTQTGQGTQYF
v_gene: TRBV28; j_gene: TRBJ2-2; d_gene: TRBD1; abundance: NA; CDR3nt: TGTGCCAGCAGTCTGGGACAGGGTTTGGCCGGGGAGCTGTTTTTT; CDR3aa: CASSLGQGLAGELFF
v_gene: TRBV28; j_gene: TRBJ2-7; d_gene: TRBD1; abundance: NA; CDR3nt: TGTGCCAGCAGGATGACAGGGGGCCTCTACGAGCAGTACTTC; CDR3aa: CASRMTGGLYEQYF
v_gene: TRBV12-3/TRBV12-4; j_gene: TRBJ2-3; d_gene: TRBD2; abundance: NA; CDR3nt: TGTGCCAGCAGCCGACTCGGGACTAGCGGGAGGGGCACAGATACGCAGTATTTT; CDR3aa: CASSRLGTSGRGTDTQYF
v_gene: TRBV30; j_gene: TRBJ2-1; d_gene: TRBD2; abundance: NA; CDR3nt: TGTGCCTGGAGTGTTGGACTAGCGGGTCTTTCGTGGTCCTACAATGAGCAGTTCTTC; CDR3aa: CAWSVGLAGLSWSYNEQFF
v_gene: TRBV7-6; j_gene: TRBJ2-3; d_gene: NA; abundance: few; CDR3nt: TGTGCCAGCAGATCCAGAGACGGGGGAGGGGGAGATACGCAGTATTTT; CDR3aa: CASRSRDGGGGDTQYF
v_gene: TRBV9; j_gene: TRBJ2-1; d_gene: NA; abundance: few; CDR3nt: TGTGCCAGCAGCCTTGGGACCAATTACAATGAGCAGTTCTTC; CDR3aa: CASSLGTNYNEQFF
v_gene: TRBV29-1; j_gene: TRBJ1-2; d_gene: NA; abundance: NA; CDR3nt: TGCAGCGTGTTGGGGTGGGATTCTAACTATGGCTACACCTTC; CDR3aa: CSVLGWDSNYGYTF
v_gene: TRBV5-1; j_gene: TRBJ2-7; d_gene: TRBD2; abundance: many; CDR3nt: TGCGCCAGCAGCTTGGTAGCGGGGAATTACGAGCAGTACTTC; CDR3aa: CASSLVAGNYEQYF
v_gene: TRBV9; j_gene: TRBJ2-1; d_gene: NA; abundance: NA; CDR3nt: TGTGCCAGCAGCGTAGGTGTGCTAGACATTGAGCAGTTCTTC; CDR3aa: CASSVGVLDIEQFF
v_gene: TRBV21-1; j_gene: TRBJ1-5; d_gene: NA; abundance: NA; CDR3nt: TGTGCCAGCAGCAACGAGGTTCGAGGGGGGGCAGGGCAGCCCCAGCATTTT; CDR3aa: CASSNEVRGGAGQPQHF
v_gene: TRBV13; j_gene: TRBJ1-1; d_gene: NA; abundance: NA; CDR3nt: TGTGCCATCAGCCCCGGGCGCATCACTGAAGCTTTCTTT; CDR3aa: CAISPGRITEAFF
v_gene: TRBV28; j_gene: TRBJ1-5; d_gene: NA; abundance: NA; CDR3nt: TGTGCCAGCAGTTTAGGGTACCGGGGACTTAGCAATCAGCCCCAGCATTTT; CDR3aa: CASSLGYRGLSNQPQHF
v_gene: TRBV7-9; j_gene: TRBJ1-2; d_gene: NA; abundance: many; CDR3nt: TGTGCCAGCAGCTCGGGACCGTTTAACTATGGCTACACCTTC; CDR3aa: CASSSGPFNYGYTF
v_gene: TRBV6-5; j_gene: TRBJ2-2; d_gene: NA; abundance: many; CDR3nt: TGTGCCAGCAGGGTGGAAACCGGGGAGCTGTTTTTT; CDR3aa: CASRVETGELFF
v_gene: TRBV7-9; j_gene: TRBJ2-3; d_gene: TRBD2; abundance: few; CDR3nt: TGTGCCAGCAGCTTCCAGCGGGATCACACAGATACGCAGTATTTT; CDR3aa: CASSFQRDHTDTQYF
v_gene: TRBV24-1; j_gene: TRBJ1-5; d_gene: TRBD1; abundance: many; CDR3nt: TGTGCCACCTCGCCCAGGGGGGAGGGCAATCAGCCCCAGCATTTT; CDR3aa: CATSPRGEGNQPQHF
v_gene: TRBV15; j_gene: TRBJ1-5; d_gene: NA; abundance: many; CDR3nt: TGTGCCACCAGCAGAGATGGGGGGGCGGGGCCCCAGCATTTT; CDR3aa: CATSRDGGAGPQHF